Presented here are 20 T cell receptor beta chains from one specimen sequenced in a study of cytomegalovirus exposure and HLA in healthy donors. The primer mix had 60 Vbeta and 13 Jbeta primers. Method: immunoSEQ multiplex PCR; TCRdb's copy keeps in-frame clones and lacks some. Of approximately 100,000 clones detected, over 60% appear once; the ten largest clones hold over 9.5%. Sequencing was performed on PBMCs. The receptor set was obtained from a middle-aged man in good health and CMV-seropositive.

This chain connects TRBV6-5 to TRBJ2-7, with 7 bases that match TRBD1. CDR1 and CDR2 from the germline V gene are MNHEY and SVGAGI. CDR3 length equals 14 residues. Trimming removed 2 bases from V and 2 bases from J; junction bases left unmatched: 3. Here the CDR3 reads CASSYTQGAYEQYF. CDR3 sequence (DNA): TGTGCCAGCAGTTACACGCAGGGGGCCTACGAGCAGTACTTC.

V is TRBV15 and J is TRBJ2-5, with D possibly TRBD1 on 6 matching bases. The J call may be mistaken, given a closer DNA end match to TRBJ2-7. There are 12 residues in the CDR3. CDR1 is LNHNV and CDR2 is YYDKDF in the germline V gene (reference sequence). This chain's CDR3 is CATSTTGPEQYF. Written as DNA, the CDR3 is TGTGCCACCAGCACAACAGGGCCCGAGCAGTACTTC.

There are a few counts of this clone. This chain uses TRBV15 with TRBJ1-4; the match to TRBD1 covers 12 bases. The CDR3 has 15 residues. V lost 3 bases to trimming and J lost 7 bases; unmatched junction nucleotides: 3. Germline assignment: CDR1 LNHNV and CDR2 YYDKDF (reference sequence). CDR3 DNA: TGTGCCACCAGCAGGGGACAGGGGGCGTCTGAAAAACTGTTTTTT. It translates to CATSRGQGASEKLFF. The full variable domain, rest sourced from reference TRBV15 and TRBJ1-4, is DAMVIQNPRYQVTQFGKPVTLSCSQTLNHNVMYWYQQKSSQAPKLLFHYYDKDFNNEADTPDNFQSRRPNTSFCFLDIRSPGLGDTAMYLCATSRGQGASEKLFFGSGTQLSVL.

This clone was seen a few times. The chain recombines TRBV7-3 with TRBJ2-2; TRBD2 aligns across 12 bases. CDR1 and CDR2 (germline): SGHTA, FQGTGA. V gave up 6 bases and J gave up 6 bases; unmatched junction bases: 8. This CDR3 is built from 16 residues. CDR3 bases: TGTGCCAGCAGTCCTAGACTAGCGGGGGCCCCCGGGGAGCTGTTTTTT. It encodes CASSPRLAGAPGELFF.

Only one count was recorded for this clone. This chain uses TRBV7-9 with TRBJ1-5; 12 nucleotides agree with TRBD1. V trimming: 5 bases; J trimming: 6 bases; junction bases outside the gene matches: 8. Germline-derived CDR1 and CDR2 are SEHNR and FQNEAQ (reference sequence). This CDR3 is 16 amino acids long. Here the CDR3 reads CASSLGTGGGGQPQHF. CDR3 nucleotide sequence: TGTGCCAGCAGCCTCGGGACAGGGGGCGGGGGTCAGCCCCAGCATTTT.

The chain links TRBV9 to TRBJ2-2; the match to TRBD1 covers 9 bases. Per the germline V gene, CDR1 is SGDLS and CDR2 is YYNGEE. The CDR3 is made up of 18 amino acids. V was pared by 2 bases and J by 1 base, with 9 bases of the junction left unmatched. The DNA for the CDR3 is TGTGCCAGCAGCGTCCACCGGGACAGGGTGAGGAACACCGGGGAGCTGTTTTTT. This codes for CASSVHRDRVRNTGELFF.

The chain couples TRBV19 to TRBJ2-1, with D possibly TRBD2 on 6 matching bases. The length of the CDR3 is 15 residues. V lost 5 bases to trimming and J lost 4 bases, with 15 bases between them. Germline CDR1 reads LNHDA; CDR2 reads SQIVND (reference sequence). For the CDR3, the DNA is TGTGCCAGTAGTTTACAGAGCGGGTCATACAATGAGCAGTTCTTC. Protein product: CASSLQSGSYNEQFF.

The chain recombines TRBV28 with TRBJ1-5; D might be TRBD1 (5 bases). Trimming removed 6 bases at V and 2 bases at J, with 11 bases between. Germline values: CDR1 MDHEN, CDR2 SYDVKM. The CDR3 extends over 14 amino acids. CDR3 DNA: TGTGCCAGCAGCGGCGGCAGGGGCAATCAGCCCCAGCATTTT. It codes for CASSGGRGNQPQHF.

The V and J genes are TRBV7-2 and TRBJ1-6; perhaps TRBD1 as D (6 bases). In germline, CDR1 is SGHTA, CDR2 FQGNSA. The CDR3 spans 14 residues. Trimming took 5 bases from V and 7 from J, leaving 12 bases between them. CDR3 sequence (DNA): TGTGCCAGCAGCGAAACAGGGTACAATTCACCCCTCCACTTT. Translated, it gives CASSETGYNSPLHF.

There are a few counts of this clone. The chain is built from TRBV7-8 and TRBJ1-3; 8 nucleotides match TRBD1. With V trimmed by 4 bases and J by 4 bases, 3 bases remained unmatched. The CDR3 has 14 amino acids. In germline, CDR1 is SGHVS, CDR2 FQNEAQ. In DNA form, the CDR3 reads TGTGCCAGCAGCTCACGACAGGGGGGAAACACCATATATTTT. Its translation is CASSSRQGGNTIYF.

CDR3 sequence: CASSQGQGKPHNEQFF. In nucleotides, the CDR3 is TGCGCCAGCAGCCAAGGACAGGGGAAACCCCACAATGAGCAGTTCTTC. The chain combines TRBV4-3 with TRBJ2-1; 8 bases match TRBD1. V gave up 1 base and J gave up 5 bases; unmatched junction bases: 7. This CDR3 is 16 amino acids long. Germline CDR1 is LGHNA and CDR2 is YSLEER.

The rearrangement joins TRBV11-3 to TRBJ2-1; D ambiguous. The germline gives CDR1 SGHNT, CDR2 YENEEA. CDR3 length: 11 amino acids. Trimming removed 8 bases from V and 3 bases from J, with 5 bases in between. CDR3 region: CASGNYNEQFF. As DNA, the CDR3 is TGTGCCAGCGGCAACTACAATGAGCAGTTCTTC.

Only a few counts were recorded for this clone. This likely stems from a read error, as it lies one base from a far larger clone. Additional DNA sequences in this sample encode the identical CDR3. The chain uses TRBV7-9 and TRBJ2-6; maybe TRBD1 (6 bases). The CDR3 is 16 amino acids. Per germline, CDR1 SEHNR and CDR2 FQNEAQ (reference sequence). Between the trimmed V and J ends, which lost 5 bases and 2 bases, there was a span of 13 bases. CDR3 region: CASSQDGTTGANVLTF. The CDR3 coding sequence is TGTGCCAGCAGCCAAGATGGGACAACTGGGGCCAACGTCCTGACTTTC. The full variable domain, completed using reference TRBV7-9 and TRBJ2-6, is DTGVSQNPRHKITKRGQNVTFRCDPISEHNRLYWYRQTLGQGPEFLTYFQNEAQLEKSRLLSDRFSAERPKGSFSTLEIQRTEQGDSAMYLCASSQDGTTGANVLTFGAGSRLTVL.

J is TRBJ1-1 and V is TRBV11-2; maybe TRBD1 (6 bases). Trimming took off 6 bases at V and 4 bases at J, with 9 bases between the two ends. The germline V gene encodes CDR1 SGHAT and CDR2 FQNNGV. This CDR3 region has 12 residues. The CDR3 nucleotides read TGTGCCAGCAGACAGGGTGGCACTGAAGCTTTCTTT. Amino acid sequence: CASRQGGTEAFF.

This chain uses TRBV5-1 with TRBJ2-1; 8 bases map to TRBD1. V was pared by 3 bases and J by 7 bases, with 6 bases of the junction left unmatched. Germline values: CDR1 SGHRS, CDR2 YFSETQ. The CDR3 runs to 14 residues. CDR3 DNA sequence: TGCGCCAGCAGCTCATCAGGGGGCTGGAATGAGCAGTTCTTC. Translating it yields CASSSSGGWNEQFF.

V is TRBV4-3 and J is TRBJ2-3; TRBD2 matches 7 bases. The V and J ends lost 5 bases and 1 base, in that order; junction bases with no gene match: 6. Per germline, CDR1 LGHNA and CDR2 YSLEER. The CDR3 length is 15 residues. Written as DNA, the CDR3 is TGCGCCAGCAGCGTTTCGGCGGGGGGCACAGATACGCAGTATTTT. Translation gives CASSVSAGGTDTQYF.

The V gene is TRBV5-1, the J gene TRBJ2-5; 8 bases map to TRBD2. This CDR3 comprises 14 residues. V shed 4 bases, J shed 4 bases, and the junction held 6 bases outside the gene matches. Germline CDR1 SGHRS, CDR2 YFSETQ. The CDR3 coding sequence is TGCGCCAGCAGCCCCGGACTAGCAGCAGAGACCCAGTACTTC. As protein: CASSPGLAAETQYF.

The V gene is TRBV27, the J gene TRBJ2-3; D is uncertain. The CDR3 spans 14 residues. Germline CDR1 MNHEY, CDR2 SMNVEV (reference sequence). Trimming cost V 5 bases and J 1 base, with 10 bases left between them. The CDR3 region is CASSVQIRTDTQYF. The CDR3 DNA follows: TGTGCCAGCAGTGTACAGATCCGCACAGATACGCAGTATTTT.

The rearrangement uses TRBV27 and TRBJ1-5; 10 bases line up with TRBD1. From germline, CDR1 is MNHEY and CDR2 SMNVEV (reference sequence). Trimming cost V 5 bases and J 2 bases; bases outside gene matches: 3. This CDR3 has 15 residues. The CDR3 DNA reads TGTGCCAGCAGTACTGGGACAGGGGGCAATCAGCCCCAGCATTTT. It is translated as CASSTGTGGNQPQHF.

This chain connects TRBV4-1 to TRBJ2-1; 13 nucleotides align to TRBD2. This CDR3 has 15 amino acids. V lost 10 bases and J lost 4; bases outside the gene matches: 7. CDR1 and CDR2 (germline): MGHRA, YSYEKL. CDR3 nucleotide sequence: TGCGCCACGACCCGGACTAGCGGGGGATACAATGAGCAGTTCTTC. Translating gives CATTRTSGGYNEQFF.